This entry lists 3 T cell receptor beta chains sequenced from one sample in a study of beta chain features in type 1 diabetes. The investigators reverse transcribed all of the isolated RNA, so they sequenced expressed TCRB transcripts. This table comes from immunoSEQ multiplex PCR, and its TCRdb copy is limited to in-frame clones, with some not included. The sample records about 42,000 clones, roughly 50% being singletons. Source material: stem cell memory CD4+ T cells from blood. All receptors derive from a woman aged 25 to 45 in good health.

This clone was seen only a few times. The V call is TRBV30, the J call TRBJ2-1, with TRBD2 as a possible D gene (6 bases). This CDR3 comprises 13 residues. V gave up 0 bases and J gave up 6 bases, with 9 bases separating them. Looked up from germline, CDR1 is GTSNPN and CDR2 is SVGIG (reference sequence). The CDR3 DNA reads TGTGCCTGGAGTGTGCTTAGCGGCAATGAGCAGTTCTTC. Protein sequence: CAWSVLSGNEQFF.

As DNA, the CDR3 is TGTGCCAGCAGCTTTTTAACTAGCGGGTGTTACGAGCAGTACTTC. Protein product: CASSFLTSGCYEQYF. This chain uses TRBV7-2 with TRBJ2-7; 9 bases map to TRBD2. The V and J ends lost 3 bases and 4 bases, in that order; junction bases with no gene match: 7. Germline values: CDR1 SGHTA, CDR2 FQGNSA. There are 15 residues in the CDR3.

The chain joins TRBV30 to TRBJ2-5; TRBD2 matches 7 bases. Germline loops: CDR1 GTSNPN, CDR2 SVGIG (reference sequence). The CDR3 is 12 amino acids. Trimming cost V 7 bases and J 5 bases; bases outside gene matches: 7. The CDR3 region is CAYWTSGETQYF. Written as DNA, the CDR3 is TGTGCCTATTGGACTAGTGGTGAGACCCAGTACTTC.